A selection of T cell receptor beta chains follows, all from one sample in a study of tumor-infiltrating lymphocytes in primary liver carcinoma. TCRdb reanalysed the multiplex PCR reads using MiXCR and keeps one entry per CDR3 protein. The sample yields fewer than 350,000 distinct CDR3 sequences, roughly two thirds seen once. The sample comprised peripheral blood. Source of these receptors: a middle-aged man with primary liver carcinoma and hepatitis B virus infection. Both conserved end residues are part of each CDR3. A D gene is named only where the DNA matches it firmly.

>TRBD2|TRBJ2-3|TRBV11-2
CASSGRGGADTQYF
>-|TRBJ2-4|TRBV6-1
CASSLTVGTGIQYF
>TRBD2|TRBJ2-7|TRBV5-1
CASSFGGGPHDQYF
>-|TRBJ1-2|TRBV4-1
CASSPPGGGIDYGYTF
>TRBD1|TRBJ1-2|TRBV6-1
CASSHDRGCIYGYTF
>-|TRBJ1-2|TRBV6-6
CASSYGSNYDYTF
>-|TRBJ2-7|TRBV11-2
CASSLSPSESSSYEQYF
>-|TRBJ2-3|TRBV29-1
CSVVLQGATDTQYF
>TRBD2|TRBJ2-1|TRBV6-5
CASGTSGDNEQFF
>TRBD1|TRBJ2-7|TRBV11-1
CASSKGTGATYEQYF
>TRBD2|TRBJ2-1|TRBV4-2
CASSQGLAGVGGEQFF
>-|TRBJ2-2|TRBV6-5
CASSLSPNTGELFF
>-|TRBJ2-1|TRBV13
CASSERNSYNEQFF
>TRBD1|TRBJ2-5|TRBV2
CASSRTGRGETQYF
>TRBD1|TRBJ1-1|TRBV5-5
CASSLRQGGTKAFF
>-|TRBJ2-7|TRBV5-1
CASSLIGPGEQYF
>TRBD2|TRBJ2-2|TRBV5-5
CASSKWAGGTGELFF
>TRBD1|TRBJ2-5|TRBV10-3
CAISGQGTQETQYF
>TRBD2|TRBJ2-3|TRBV7-9
CAGSSPGTSSGTQYF
>-|TRBJ2-1|TRBV5-1
CASSLDTAGNEQFF
>-|TRBJ2-1|TRBV10-3
CAISDSGGSRVSYNEQFF
>TRBD1|TRBJ2-1|TRBV4-1
CTSSQGTGSYNEQFF
>TRBD1|TRBJ1-1|TRBV29-1
CGALPGGDRTEAFF
>TRBD1|TRBJ2-5|TRBV6-5
CASRPTGITQETQYF
>TRBD2|TRBJ2-1|TRBV27
CASSYLGLADNEQFF
>-|TRBJ2-1|TRBV6-5
CASSYSIDGARESF
>-|TRBJ2-1|TRBV6-5
CASTASSYNEQFF
>-|TRBJ1-1|TRBV5-1
CASSTQAGNTEAFF
>-|TRBJ1-2|TRBV2
CASSEYGVEGYTF
>-|TRBJ1-2|TRBV28
CASTLGGVKGYTF
>-|TRBJ1-5|TRBV6-1
CASSEFAGGNQPQHF
>-|TRBJ1-3|TRBV12-3/TRBV12-4
CASSYLAGSGNTIYF